The 12 T cell receptor beta chains given below trace back to one sample, sequenced in a study of T-cell reconstitution after alpha-beta-depleted transplantation in children. Unique molecular identifiers were used to barcode this TCRbeta library. TCRdb called the PCR reads again in MiXCR, with one record for every CDR3 protein. This sample has 500,000 or so distinct CDR3 sequences; 32% occur once, and the top ten carry under 3%. The input for sequencing was PBMCs from the stem cell graft donor, taken from the stem cell graft. The receptors come from a human donor who donated a stem cell graft to a child with aplastic anemia.

This chain connects TRBV6-2 or TRBV6-3 to TRBJ1-2; tentatively, D is TRBD1 (5 bases). The germline V and J ends were trimmed by 2 bases and 2 bases, with 15 bases remaining between them. Germline CDR1 and CDR2: MNHEY and SVGEGT. The CDR3 has 16 residues. The CDR3, as DNA: TGTGCCAGCAGTTACGTGGAACAGGTGCCCAACTATGGCTACACCTTC. This sequence encodes CASSYVEQVPNYGYTF.

The chain is built from TRBV6-2 or TRBV6-3 and TRBJ2-4; D is ambiguous. CDR1 MNHEY and CDR2 SVGEGT come from the germline V gene. The CDR3 runs 15 residues. V was clipped by 1 base and J by 0 bases, with 7 bases between them. CDR3 nucleotide sequence: TGTGCCAGCAGTTACTTCGAAGTAGCCAAAAACATTCAGTACTTC. Its protein is CASSYFEVAKNIQYF.

This clonotype came up a few times. The chain uses TRBV10-3 and TRBJ2-7, with a weak D call TRBD1 (5 bases). CDR1 and CDR2 from the germline V gene are ENHRY and SYGVKD. The CDR3 has 15 residues. V was clipped by 7 bases and J by 2 bases, with 18 bases between them. CDR3 loop: CAIIDRDKKPYEQYF. The CDR3 coding sequence is TGTGCCATCATTGACAGAGATAAGAAACCCTACGAGCAGTACTTC.

To note about this clonotype: The junction shows a germline mismatch at one end, possibly a read error. The chain joins TRBV12-3 or TRBV12-4 to TRBJ2-1; D remains unclear. There are 12 residues in the CDR3. The CDR3 nucleotides read TGTGCCAGCAGCATTGGAGCCAATGGGCAGTTCTTC. Its translation is CASSIGANGQFF.

This clonotype was detected a few times. The chain combines TRBV3-1 with TRBJ2-5, with 14 bases matching TRBD2. V trimming: 4 bases; J trimming: 7 bases; junction bases outside the gene matches: 8. CDR1 LGHDT and CDR2 YNNKEL come from the germline V gene (reference sequence). CDR3 length equals 16 residues. The CDR3: CASSPGLAGGSGTQYF. CDR3 sequence (DNA): TGTGCCAGCAGCCCTGGACTAGCGGGAGGCTCTGGGACCCAGTACTTC.

The sample holds a few counts of this clonotype. The chain employs TRBV9 and TRBJ2-2; 8 nucleotides line up with TRBD2. Germline loops: CDR1 SGDLS, CDR2 YYNGEE. V shed 2 bases, J shed 4 bases, and the junction held 4 bases outside the gene matches. The CDR3 totals 15 residues. CDR3 region: CASSVGGAGTGELFF. The CDR3 region has the DNA TGTGCCAGCAGCGTCGGGGGGGCGGGCACCGGGGAGCTGTTTTTT.

The gene calls are TRBV6-2 or TRBV6-3 and TRBJ2-7; D is ambiguous. Trimming pared 0 bases from V and 5 bases from J, leaving 14 bases between. The CDR3 covers 15 residues. CDR1 and CDR2 from the germline V gene are MNHEY and SVGEGT. In DNA form, the CDR3 reads TGTGCCAGCAGTTACTCCCCTACCCGGCAGGACGAGCAGTACTTC. The encoded protein is CASSYSPTRQDEQYF.

The chain links TRBV18 to TRBJ1-1, with a possible D match to TRBD1 (6 bases). From germline, CDR1 is KGHSH and CDR2 LQKENI. The V gene lost 0 bases and the J gene lost 3 bases, with 8 bases spanning the gap. This CDR3 is 14 amino acids long. The CDR3 bases are TGTGCCAGCTCACCACCCCAGGGGCACACTGAAGCTTTCTTT. Encoded protein: CASSPPQGHTEAFF.

The genes are TRBV28 and TRBJ1-3; 10 bases align to TRBD1. The CDR3 is 15 residues long. The germline gives CDR1 MDHEN, CDR2 SYDVKM. The ends lost 6 bases at V and 3 bases at J; junction bases unmatched: 5. The CDR3, as DNA: TGTGCCAGCAGCGACAGGGGGCGGAATGGAAACACCATATATTTT. Its protein product is CASSDRGRNGNTIYF.

V is TRBV20-1 and J is TRBJ2-7; 8 bases align to TRBD2. Per the germline V gene, CDR1 is DFQATT and CDR2 is SNEGSKA (reference sequence). The CDR3 runs to 13 residues. The trim removed 2 bases at V and 3 bases at J, leaving 3 bases unmatched. CDR3 in DNA: TGCAGTGCTAGATCCAGCGGGAGCTACGAGCAGTACTTC. Protein product: CSARSSGSYEQYF.

The chain is built from TRBV6-1 and TRBJ1-6, with D perhaps TRBD1 (5 bases). V was pared by 10 bases and J by 7 bases, with 17 bases between. Germline loops: CDR1 MNHNS, CDR2 SASEGT. The CDR3 contains 14 residues. In DNA form, the CDR3 reads TGTGCCACCGGGGGGGGTCTCGTGAATTCACCCCTCCACTTT. Its protein is CATGGGLVNSPLHF.

The rearrangement uses TRBV6-2 or TRBV6-3 and TRBJ2-2, with TRBD2 as a possible D gene (6 bases). The V end was cut by 5 bases, the J end by 2 bases, with 12 bases between. From germline, CDR1 is MNHEY and CDR2 SVGEGT. The CDR3 is 15 residues long. The CDR3 DNA reads as TGTGCCAGCAGTGGGGGACTCGAAAACACCGGGGAGCTGTTTTTT. It specifies CASSGGLENTGELFF.